A selection of T cell receptor beta chains follows, all from one sample in a study of CD8 T cells in Susac syndrome. TCRdb analysed the immunoSEQ multiplex PCR reads with MiXCR anew, one entry per CDR3 protein. The table has about 130,000 distinct CDR3 sequences, 95% seen once; the top ten hold about 0.18%. Sequencing was done on a sample of CD8+ T cells from PBMCs. These receptors originate from a human donor with Susac syndrome. Each CDR3 is given without its conserved first and last residue.

TRBJ1-2 | TRBV5-6 | ASSNIGEFYGYT
TRBJ1-2 | TRBV30 | AWSVLPADGYT
TRBJ2-1 | TRBV29-1 | SIRGGAEGPYNEQF
TRBJ2-5 | TRBV13 | ASSLRTSKETQY
TRBJ1-5 | TRBV6-1 | ASKPQETGFDQPQH
TRBJ2-1 | TRBV15 | ATSRDTGEAEQF
TRBJ2-7 | TRBV6-1 | ASAGQGKYQGDYEQY
TRBJ1-1 | TRBV9 | ASNQGQTNTEAF
TRBJ2-3 | TRBV28 | ASFLAASTDTQY
TRBJ2-7 | TRBV10-3 | AISESLYEQY
TRBJ2-7 | TRBV2 | ASTGTSGNYEQY